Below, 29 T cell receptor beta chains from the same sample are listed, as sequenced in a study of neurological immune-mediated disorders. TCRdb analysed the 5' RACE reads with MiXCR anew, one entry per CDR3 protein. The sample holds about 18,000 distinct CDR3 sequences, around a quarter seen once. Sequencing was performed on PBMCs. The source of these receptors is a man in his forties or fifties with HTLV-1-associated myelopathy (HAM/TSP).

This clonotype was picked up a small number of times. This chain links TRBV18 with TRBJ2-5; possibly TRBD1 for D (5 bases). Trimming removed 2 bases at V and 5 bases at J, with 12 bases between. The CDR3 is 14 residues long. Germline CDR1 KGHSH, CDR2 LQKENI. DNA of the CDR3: TGTGCCAGCTCACCAGACAGAATGATCGAGACCCAGTACTTC. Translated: CASSPDRMIETQYF.

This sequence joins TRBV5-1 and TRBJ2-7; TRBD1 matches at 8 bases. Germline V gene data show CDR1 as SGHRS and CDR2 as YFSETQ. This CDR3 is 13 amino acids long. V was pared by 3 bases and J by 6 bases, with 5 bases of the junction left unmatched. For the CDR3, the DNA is TGCGCCAGCAGCTCCGACAGGGGCGTCGAGCAGTACTTC. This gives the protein CASSSDRGVEQYF.

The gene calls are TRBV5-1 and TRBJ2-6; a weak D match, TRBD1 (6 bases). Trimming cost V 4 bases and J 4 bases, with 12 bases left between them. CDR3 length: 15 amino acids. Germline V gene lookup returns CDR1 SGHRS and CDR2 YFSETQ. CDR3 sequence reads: CASSHTGSGANVLTF. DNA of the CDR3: TGCGCCAGCAGCCATACAGGGTCCGGGGCCAACGTCCTGACTTTC.

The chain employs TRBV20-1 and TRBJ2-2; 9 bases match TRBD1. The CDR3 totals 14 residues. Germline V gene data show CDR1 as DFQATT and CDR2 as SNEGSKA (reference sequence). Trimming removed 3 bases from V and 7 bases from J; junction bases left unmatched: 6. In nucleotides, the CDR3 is TGCAGTGCTAGGGACAGGGGAGGGGACGGGGAGCTGTTTTTT. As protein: CSARDRGGDGELFF.

CDR3 in DNA: TGCGCCAGCAGCTTGTTGTTGGGAGGTCGGGATGAGCAGTTCTTC. It codes for CASSLLLGGRDEQFF. The V and J genes are TRBV5-1 and TRBJ2-1; weak D call: TRBD2 (6 bases). Trimming shortened V by 1 base and J by 8 bases, and 16 bases separated the two germline ends. Germline assignment: CDR1 SGHRS and CDR2 YFSETQ. The CDR3 runs to 15 residues.

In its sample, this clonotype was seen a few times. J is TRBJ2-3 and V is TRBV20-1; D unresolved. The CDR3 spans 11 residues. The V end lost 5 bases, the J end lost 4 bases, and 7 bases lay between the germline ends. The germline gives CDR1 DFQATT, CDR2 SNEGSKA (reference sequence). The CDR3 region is CSAAPADTQYF. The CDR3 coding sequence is TGCAGTGCTGCCCCGGCAGATACGCAGTATTTT.

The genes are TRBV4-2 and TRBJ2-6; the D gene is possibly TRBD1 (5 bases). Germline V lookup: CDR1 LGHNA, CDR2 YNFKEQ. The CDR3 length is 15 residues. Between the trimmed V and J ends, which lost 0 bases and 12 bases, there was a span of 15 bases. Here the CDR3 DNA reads TGTGCCAGCAGCCAAGATTGGGGCAAGATAAGCGTCCTGACTTTC. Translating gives CASSQDWGKISVLTF.

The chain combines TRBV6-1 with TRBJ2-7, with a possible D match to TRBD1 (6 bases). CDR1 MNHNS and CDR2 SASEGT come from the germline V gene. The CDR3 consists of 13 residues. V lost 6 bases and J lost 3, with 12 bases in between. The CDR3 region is CASSATGFYEQYF. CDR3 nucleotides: TGTGCCAGCAGCGCAACAGGGTTCTACGAGCAGTACTTC.

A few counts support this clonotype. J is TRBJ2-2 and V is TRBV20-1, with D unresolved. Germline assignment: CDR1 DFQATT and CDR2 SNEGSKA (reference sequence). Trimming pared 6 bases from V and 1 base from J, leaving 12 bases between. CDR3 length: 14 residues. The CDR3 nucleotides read TGCAGTGCCCCTGGTGAACTGAACACCGGGGAGCTGTTTTTT. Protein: CSAPGELNTGELFF.

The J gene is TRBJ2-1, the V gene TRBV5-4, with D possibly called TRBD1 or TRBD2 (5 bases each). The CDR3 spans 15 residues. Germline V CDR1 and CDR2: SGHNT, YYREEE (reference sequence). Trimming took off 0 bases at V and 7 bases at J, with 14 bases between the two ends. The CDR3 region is CASSLGGNSINEQFF. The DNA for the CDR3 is TGTGCCAGCAGCTTGGGGGGGAACTCGATTAATGAGCAGTTCTTC.

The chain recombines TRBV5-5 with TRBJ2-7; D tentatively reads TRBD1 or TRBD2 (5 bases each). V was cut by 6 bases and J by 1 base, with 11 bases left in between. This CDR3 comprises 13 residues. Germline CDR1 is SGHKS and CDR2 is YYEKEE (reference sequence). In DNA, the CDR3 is TGTGCCAGCAAATGGGACGGATCCTACGAGCAGTACTTC. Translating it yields CASKWDGSYEQYF.

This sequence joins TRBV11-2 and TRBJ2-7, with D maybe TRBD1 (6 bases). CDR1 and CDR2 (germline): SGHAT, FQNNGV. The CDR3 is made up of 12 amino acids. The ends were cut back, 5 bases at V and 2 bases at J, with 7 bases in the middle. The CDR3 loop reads CASSTGPYEQYF. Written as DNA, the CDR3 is TGTGCCAGCAGCACAGGGCCCTACGAGCAGTACTTC.

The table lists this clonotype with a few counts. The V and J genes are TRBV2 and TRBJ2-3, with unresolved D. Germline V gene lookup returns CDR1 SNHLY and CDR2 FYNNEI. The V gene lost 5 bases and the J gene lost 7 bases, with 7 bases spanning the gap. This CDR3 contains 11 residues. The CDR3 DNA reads TGTGCCAGCAGTTATTCGAATACGCAGTATTTT. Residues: CASSYSNTQYF.

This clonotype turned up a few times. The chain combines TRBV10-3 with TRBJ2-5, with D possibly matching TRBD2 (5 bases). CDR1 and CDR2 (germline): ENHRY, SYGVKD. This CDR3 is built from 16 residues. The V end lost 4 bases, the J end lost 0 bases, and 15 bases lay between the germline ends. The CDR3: CAISAFGGLNQETQYF. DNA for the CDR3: TGTGCCATCAGTGCCTTCGGAGGACTGAACCAAGAGACCCAGTACTTC.

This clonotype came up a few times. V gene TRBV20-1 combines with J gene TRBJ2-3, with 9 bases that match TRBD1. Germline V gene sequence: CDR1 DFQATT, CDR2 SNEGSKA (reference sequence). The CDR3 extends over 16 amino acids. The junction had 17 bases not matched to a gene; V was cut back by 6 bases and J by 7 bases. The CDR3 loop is CSAPQATGGLRNTQYF. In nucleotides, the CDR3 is TGCAGTGCCCCTCAGGCGACAGGGGGGCTCAGGAATACGCAGTATTTT.

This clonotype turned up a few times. In DNA, the CDR3 is TGCGCCAGCAGCTTGTATTGGGACTCCCCGCGGGAGCAGTACTTC. Translating gives CASSLYWDSPREQYF. J is TRBJ2-7 and V is TRBV5-1, with TRBD2 as a possible D gene (6 bases). CDR3 length: 15 residues. V shed 1 base and J shed 7 bases, with 18 bases lying between them. CDR1 is SGHRS and CDR2 is YFSETQ in the germline V gene.

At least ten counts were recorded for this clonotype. The CDR3 DNA is TGTGCCAGCAGCCTATCGGAGGGCCGACCTGAAGCTTTCTTT. Translating gives CASSLSEGRPEAFF. J is TRBJ1-1 and V is TRBV4-2, with unresolved D. V was shortened by 4 bases and J by 6 bases, with 15 bases between the two germline ends. The CDR3 has 14 residues. In germline, CDR1 is LGHNA, CDR2 YNFKEQ.

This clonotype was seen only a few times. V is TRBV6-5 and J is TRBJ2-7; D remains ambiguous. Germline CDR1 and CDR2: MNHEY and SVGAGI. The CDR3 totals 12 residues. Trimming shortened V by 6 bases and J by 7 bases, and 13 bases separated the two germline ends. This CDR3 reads CASRERFGEQYF. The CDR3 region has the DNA TGTGCCAGCAGGGAACGGTTCGGGGAGCAGTACTTC.

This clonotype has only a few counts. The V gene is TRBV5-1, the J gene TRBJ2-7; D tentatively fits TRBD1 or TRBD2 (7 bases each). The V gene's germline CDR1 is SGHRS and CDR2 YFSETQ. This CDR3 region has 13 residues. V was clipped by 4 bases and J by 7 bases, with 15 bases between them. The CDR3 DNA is TGCGCCAGCAGCCAAGGGACAGCGGGGGAGCAGTACTTC. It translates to CASSQGTAGEQYF.

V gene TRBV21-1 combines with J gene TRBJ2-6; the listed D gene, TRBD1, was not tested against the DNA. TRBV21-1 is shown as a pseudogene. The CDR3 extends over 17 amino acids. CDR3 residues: CASSLRGRSSGANVLTF. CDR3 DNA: TGTGCCAGCAGCCTCCGGGGACGGAGCTCTGGGGCCAACGTCCTGACTTTC.

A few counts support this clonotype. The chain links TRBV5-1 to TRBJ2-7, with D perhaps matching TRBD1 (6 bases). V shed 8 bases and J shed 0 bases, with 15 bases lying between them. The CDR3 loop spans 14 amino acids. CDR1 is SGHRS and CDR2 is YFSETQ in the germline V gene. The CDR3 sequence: CASSNRDNSYEQYF. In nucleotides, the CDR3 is TGCGCCAGTAGCAACCGGGACAACTCCTACGAGCAGTACTTC.

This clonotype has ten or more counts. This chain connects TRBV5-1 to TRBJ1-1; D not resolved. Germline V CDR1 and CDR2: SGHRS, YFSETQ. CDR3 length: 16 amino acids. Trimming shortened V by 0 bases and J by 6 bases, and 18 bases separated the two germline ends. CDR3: CASSLGFGFGDPEAFF. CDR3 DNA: TGCGCCAGCAGCTTGGGCTTCGGGTTTGGTGATCCTGAAGCTTTCTTT.

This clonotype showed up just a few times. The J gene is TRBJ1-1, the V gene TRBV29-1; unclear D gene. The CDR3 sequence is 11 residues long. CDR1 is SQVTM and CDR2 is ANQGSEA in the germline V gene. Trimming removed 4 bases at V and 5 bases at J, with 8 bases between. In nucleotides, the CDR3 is TGCAGCGTTGTTCCGGGGACTGAAGCTTTCTTT. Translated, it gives CSVVPGTEAFF.

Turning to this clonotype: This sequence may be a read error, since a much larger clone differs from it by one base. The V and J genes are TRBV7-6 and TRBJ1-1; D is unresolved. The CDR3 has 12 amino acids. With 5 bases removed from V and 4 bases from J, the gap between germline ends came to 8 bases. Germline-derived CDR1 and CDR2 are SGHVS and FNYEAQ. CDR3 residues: CASSREGTEAFF. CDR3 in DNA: TGTGCCAGCAGCCGTGAGGGCACTGAAGCTTTCTTT.

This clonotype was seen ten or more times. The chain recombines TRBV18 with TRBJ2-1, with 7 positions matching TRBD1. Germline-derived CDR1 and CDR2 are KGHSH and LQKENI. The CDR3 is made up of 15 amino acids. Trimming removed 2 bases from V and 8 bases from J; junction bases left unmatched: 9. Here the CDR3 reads CASSPDRALGDEQFF. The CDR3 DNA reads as TGTGCCAGCTCACCAGACAGGGCTCTGGGGGATGAGCAGTTCTTC.

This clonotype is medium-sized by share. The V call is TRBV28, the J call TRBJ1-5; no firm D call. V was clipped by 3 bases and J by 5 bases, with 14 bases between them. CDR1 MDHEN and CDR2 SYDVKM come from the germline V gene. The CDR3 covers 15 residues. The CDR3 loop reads CASSLTADPDQPQHF. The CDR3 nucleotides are TGTGCCAGCAGTTTGACGGCGGACCCCGATCAGCCCCAGCATTTT.

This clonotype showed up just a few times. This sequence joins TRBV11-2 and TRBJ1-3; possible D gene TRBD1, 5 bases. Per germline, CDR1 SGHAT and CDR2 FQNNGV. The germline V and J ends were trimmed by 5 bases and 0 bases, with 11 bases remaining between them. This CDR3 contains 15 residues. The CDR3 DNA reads TGTGCCAGCAGCGCGGGGGTACTCTCTGGAAACACCATATATTTT. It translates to CASSAGVLSGNTIYF.

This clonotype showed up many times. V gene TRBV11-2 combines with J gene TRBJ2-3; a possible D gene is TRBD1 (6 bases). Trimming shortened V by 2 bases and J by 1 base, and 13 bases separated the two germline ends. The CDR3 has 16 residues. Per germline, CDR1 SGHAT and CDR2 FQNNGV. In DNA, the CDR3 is TGTGCCAGCAGCTTAATGGGGGCCGCTGGCACAGATACGCAGTATTTT. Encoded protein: CASSLMGAAGTDTQYF. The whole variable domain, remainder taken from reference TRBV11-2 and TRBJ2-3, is EAGVAQSPRYKIIEKRQSVAFWCNPISGHATLYWYQQILGQGPKLLIQFQNNGVVDDSQLPKDRFSAERLKGVDSTLKIQPAKLEDSAVYLCASSLMGAAGTDTQYFGPGTRLTVL.

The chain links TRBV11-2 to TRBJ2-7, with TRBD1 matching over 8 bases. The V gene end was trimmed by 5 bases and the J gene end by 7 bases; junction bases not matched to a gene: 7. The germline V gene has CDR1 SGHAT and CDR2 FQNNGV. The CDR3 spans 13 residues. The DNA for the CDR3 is TGTGCCAGCAGCCAGACAGGGGCGCGGGAGCAGTACTTC. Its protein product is CASSQTGAREQYF.